This entry features one T cell receptor (beta chain) sequence. Its antigen is unknown. Per-nucleotide qualities are absent, and no much larger clonotype sits a single base away. The data are from a study of blood T cell repertoires in COVID-19 (dated by TCRdb to 2018 to 2021). General notes on the study: Samples covering the acute and convalescent phases of COVID-19 were provided by collaborators in the United States, Italy and Spain. The prospective study material was composed of cDNA or gDNA derived from T cells, B-cell-depleted T cells, or PBMCs. Subjects who had been exposed to COVID-19, were actively infected with it, or had recovered from it provided the deeply sampled blood TCRbeta repertoires that made up the dataset. Nearly every sample came with metadata listing a de-identified subject ID, COVID-19 status, age in years and sex. The repertoires were released in a freely available public database intended as a resource for research on the immune response to SARS-CoV-2. Samples were obtained from the ongoing ImmuneRACE study (first 160 participants) and from 1,254 subjects provided by 6 global collaborators. Where available, HLA class I and class II types were obtained from metadata supplied by the sample provider rather than from assay-based typing. General conclusions and limits of the study: Clinical and demographic metadata were provided uncurated, with the amount varying by source and participant.

Whole blood was collected in K2EDTA tubes by collaborating institutions according to the institutions' own protocols. Collaborator samples were shipped for TCRbeta analysis as frozen whole blood, isolated PBMCs, or DNA extracted from either sample type. Cut back by 2 bases and 0 bases, the V and J ends lie 16 bases apart. The germline V gene encodes CDR1 KGHSH and CDR2 LQKENI. The CDR3 measures 18 amino acids from cysteine to phenylalanine. Only the CDR3 DNA stays, 54 bases, in frame from base 1. TCRbeta CDR3 regions were amplified from genomic DNA using the immunoSEQ Assay, a bias-controlled multiplex PCR. Processing in the source paper ran as follows. Within the assay, amplification of reference gene primers was used to estimate how many nucleated cells each sample contained. To quantify the absolute abundance of each unique TCRbeta CDR3 rearrangement, sequence reads were collapsed and filtered. For each sample, productive Simpson clonality was calculated as the square root of Simpson's diversity index over productive rearrangements. TCRdb provides this immuneACCESS table in a form limited to in-frame rearrangements. Some clones are lacking; in checked studies, under half of them reflect an unresolved V gene, and why the rest are absent is not known. V and J calls and clone size are given by that table; D and trimming were obtained from the DNA. In all, the sample holds roughly 260,000 clones, and around 90% of those were seen once. The top ten hold about 4% of the sample.

The sequence came from a woman aged 40 to 55 with acute or convalescent COVID-19. Here the chain combines TRBV18 and TRBJ1-4, with the identity of the D gene unclear. Material: peripheral blood. The DNA sequence is given as TGTGCCAGCTCACCATCTCGGCAGGCCATTGCAACTAATGAAAAACTGTTTTTT. It codes for CASSPSRQAIATNEKLFF. The full variable domain, completed from the reference TRBV18 and TRBJ1-4 proteins outside the CDR3, reads NAGVMQNPRHLVRRRGQEARLRCSPMKGHSHVYWYRQLPEEGLKFMVYLQKENIIDESGMPKERFSAEFPKEGPSILRIQQVVRGDSAAYFCASSPSRQAIATNEKLFFGSGTQLSVL.